This is a list of T cell receptor beta chains from one sample in a study of blood T cell repertoires in COVID-19. TCRdb keeps only in-frame clones here, not all; method: immunoSEQ multiplex PCR. The repertoire holds 23,000 or so clones, with approximately 91% as singletons. Input material: peripheral blood. Receptors originate from a woman between 65 and 79 years old with active COVID-19. The CDR3 runs from the conserved cysteine through the conserved F or W. Each record gives: V gene, D gene, J gene, clone size, CDR3 protein, CDR3 DNA. The D gene is left open where the match is weak. Some rows mark clone size as missing; the rest say once, few, many or name a class of expanded clone.

>TRBV7-2|TRBD1|TRBJ1-2|.
CASSGRYRGSNYGYTF
TGTGCCAGCAGCGGTAGATACAGGGGATCTAACTATGGCTACACCTTC
>TRBV5-4|.|TRBJ2-3|.
CASSWGTDTQYF
TGTGCCAGCAGCTGGGGCACGGATACGCAGTATTTT
>TRBV19|.|TRBJ1-6|.
CASSMVRNNSPLHF
TGTGCCAGTAGTATGGTCAGGAATAATTCACCCCTCCACTTT
>TRBV4-3|.|TRBJ1-6|.
CASSQDEVQGLLSYNSPLHF
TGCGCCAGCAGCCAAGATGAGGTCCAGGGCCTACTTAGTTATAATTCACCCCTCCACTTT
>TRBV5-5|.|TRBJ1-1|.
CASSISGTPYTEAFF
TGTGCCAGCAGCATTTCCGGGACACCCTACACTGAAGCTTTCTTT
>TRBV12-3/TRBV12-4|.|TRBJ2-7|few
CASSSGYEQYF
TGTGCCAGCAGTTCGGGATACGAGCAGTACTTC
>TRBV5-5|.|TRBJ1-1|.
CASSARPGRNTEAFF
TGTGCCAGCAGTGCACGCCCCGGGAGGAACACTGAAGCTTTCTTT
>TRBV25-1|TRBD2|TRBJ2-2|.
CASKKSTSGGTGELFF
TGTGCCAGCAAGAAGTCCACTAGCGGAGGCACCGGGGAGCTGTTTTTT
>TRBV3-1/TRBV3-2|.|TRBJ2-7|.
CASSQYARLGEQYF
TGTGCCAGCAGCCAATATGCTAGGTTGGGCGAGCAGTACTTC
>TRBV19|TRBD2|TRBJ2-7|.
CASSSGRAYEQYF
TGTGCCAGCAGTAGCGGGAGGGCCTACGAGCAGTACTTC
>TRBV6-2/TRBV6-3|TRBD2|TRBJ2-7|.
CASSYRRISGITYEQYF
TGTGCCAGCAGTTACCGAAGGATTAGCGGGATTACCTACGAGCAGTACTTC
>TRBV12-3/TRBV12-4|.|TRBJ2-1|.
CASRRLAYNEQFF
TGTGCCAGCAGGAGACTAGCCTACAATGAGCAGTTCTTC
>TRBV12-5|.|TRBJ2-5|.
CASRAWSQETQYF
TGTGCTAGTCGCGCATGGTCCCAAGAGACCCAGTACTTC
>TRBV30|TRBD1|TRBJ1-3|.
CAGDRGAGNTIYF
TGTGCCGGGGACAGGGGCGCTGGAAACACCATATATTTT
>TRBV18|.|TRBJ2-5|.
CASSGVGSGWRGETQYF
TGTGCCAGCTCCGGTGTCGGTAGCGGCTGGAGGGGAGAGACCCAGTACTTC
>TRBV6-2/TRBV6-3|.|TRBJ1-2|.
CASSPGGYYGYTF
TGTGCCAGCAGCCCCGGGGGGTACTATGGCTACACCTTC
>TRBV10-3|TRBD1|TRBJ1-2|.
CAIRAIYRYAGQGAYGYTF
TGTGCCATCAGGGCGATATACAGGTATGCGGGACAGGGGGCCTATGGCTACACCTTC
>TRBV7-2|.|TRBJ2-1|.
CASSLGPEREQFF
TGTGCCAGCAGCTTAGGGCCAGAGCGAGAGCAGTTCTTC
>TRBV5-1|.|TRBJ2-7|.
CASSLATGYEQYF
TGCGCCAGCAGCTTGGCTACAGGGTACGAGCAGTACTTC
>TRBV5-1|TRBD2|TRBJ2-7|few
CASSLLGGSGAYEQYF
TGCGCCAGCAGCCTATTGGGAGGTAGCGGGGCATACGAGCAGTACTTC
>TRBV24-1|.|TRBJ2-6|.
CATSDTRDRANVLTF
TGTGCCACCAGTGATACCAGGGATAGGGCCAACGTCCTGACTTTC
>TRBV6-5|TRBD1|TRBJ1-5|few
CASSYNRGSNQPQHF
TGTGCCAGCAGTTACAACAGGGGGAGCAATCAGCCCCAGCATTTT
>TRBV5-1|.|TRBJ1-1|.
CASSLMHGLNTEAFF
TGCGCCAGCAGCTTGATGCATGGCCTGAACACTGAAGCTTTCTTT
>TRBV5-6|TRBD1|TRBJ2-5|.
CASSRDREKTQYF
TGTGCCAGCAGCCGGGACAGGGAAAAGACCCAGTACTTC
>TRBV7-2|.|TRBJ1-3|once
CASSPGGTPGNTIYF
TGTGCCAGCAGCCCGGGCGGGACGCCCGGAAACACCATATATTTT
>TRBV7-2|TRBD2|TRBJ2-3|.
CASSLGGTSTDTQYF
TGTGCCAGCAGCCTCGGGGGGACTAGCACAGATACGCAGTATTTT
>TRBV18|.|TRBJ2-1|.
CASSPLQNEQFF
TGTGCCAGCTCACCACTACAGAATGAGCAGTTCTTC
>TRBV5-6|TRBD1|TRBJ1-2|.
CASSLQGAGIGYTF
TGTGCCAGCAGCTTGCAGGGGGCGGGTATTGGCTACACCTTC
>TRBV10-3|.|TRBJ1-5|.
CAIGPGESYQPQHF
TGTGCCATAGGACCGGGAGAATCCTATCAGCCCCAGCATTTT
>TRBV5-1|TRBD1|TRBJ2-7|.
CASSFGQGPEQYF
TGCGCCAGCAGCTTCGGACAGGGTCCCGAGCAGTACTTC
>TRBV4-2|.|TRBJ1-4|.
CASSQVEGGNEKLFF
TGTGCCAGCAGCCAAGTCGAGGGTGGGAATGAAAAACTGTTTTTT
>TRBV4-2|.|TRBJ2-7|.
CASSREREYEQYF
TGTGCCAGCAGCCGAGAAAGGGAGTACGAGCAGTACTTC
>TRBV4-2|TRBD2|TRBJ2-2|few
CASSQGFGLAGGGTGELFF
TGTGCCAGCAGCCAAGGCTTCGGACTAGCGGGTGGGGGAACCGGGGAGCTGTTTTTT
>TRBV2|TRBD1|TRBJ1-2|.
CASSRQGQGYTF
TGTGCCAGCAGCCGACAGGGACAAGGCTACACCTTC